The next 6 T cell receptor beta chains were all read from a single sample in a study of CD8+CD57+ T cells in acquired aplastic anemia listed by TCRdb under 2018. Patients chosen for sequencing had shown expansion of CD8+CD57+ cells by flow cytometry. Instrument used: Illumina HiSeq 2000. Genomic DNA was used as template for profiling of TCR beta VDJ combinations and CDR3 sequences. In-frame beta chains were kept once TCRdb had trimmed the public reads at Q25 with fastp and called clones with MiXCR. One record per CDR3 amino acid sequence lists the most common genes and DNA. For this sample there are about 180,000 distinct CDR3 sequences; about 60% appear just once. About 39% of the sample is held by the ten biggest clonotypes. Sequencing was carried out using sorted CD4+, CD8+, or CD8+CD57+ T cells (not recorded which) from PBMCs. The origin of the receptors is a human donor with aplastic anemia.

The chain joins TRBV4-3 to TRBJ2-7; D gene unclear. V gave up 0 bases and J gave up 0 bases, with 9 bases separating them. The CDR3 sequence is 15 residues long. Germline V gene sequence: CDR1 LGHNA, CDR2 YSLEER. This CDR3 reads CASSQDQHLSYEQYF. The CDR3 DNA sequence: TGCGCCAGCAGCCAAGATCAACATCTCTCCTACGAGCAGTACTTC.

CDR3 sequence (DNA): TGTGCCAGCGGGGGAACAGATACGCAGTATTTT. It is translated as CASGGTDTQYF. The genes are TRBV9 and TRBJ2-3; D is possibly TRBD1 or TRBD2 (5 bases each). V dropped 7 bases and J dropped 3 bases, with 6 bases sitting between them. There are 11 residues in the CDR3. CDR1 and CDR2 (germline): SGDLS, YYNGEE.

The chain carries TRBV20-1 and TRBJ2-5, with a tentative D call TRBD2 (6 bases). This CDR3 is 14 amino acids long. V shed 5 bases and J shed 0 bases, with 13 bases lying between them. CDR1 is DFQATT and CDR2 is SNEGSKA in the germline V gene (reference sequence). The CDR3 spells CSAFLKRDQETQYF. CDR3 bases: TGCAGTGCTTTCTTAAAGCGGGACCAAGAGACCCAGTACTTC.

The V call is TRBV2, the J call TRBJ1-6; D not certain. Trimming removed 5 bases from V and 7 bases from J, with 12 bases in between. The CDR3 loop spans 14 amino acids. From germline, CDR1 is SNHLY and CDR2 FYNNEI. This CDR3 is CASSPETGNSPLHF. CDR3 DNA sequence: TGTGCCAGCAGTCCTGAGACGGGGAATTCACCCCTCCACTTT.

The chain couples TRBV20-1 to TRBJ2-1; TRBD2 aligns across 12 bases. This CDR3 has 14 residues. Germline values: CDR1 DFQATT, CDR2 SNEGSKA (reference sequence). The V gene end was trimmed by 6 bases and the J gene end by 7 bases; junction bases not matched to a gene: 7. The CDR3 here is CSAKTSGGMNEQFF. Here the CDR3 DNA reads TGCAGTGCAAAGACTAGCGGGGGTATGAATGAGCAGTTCTTC.

This clonotype was observed at least ten times. This sequence joins TRBV27 and TRBJ2-7; 10 bases map to TRBD1. Per germline, CDR1 MNHEY and CDR2 SMNVEV (reference sequence). The junction had 7 bases not matched to a gene; V was cut back by 6 bases and J by 5 bases. The length of the CDR3 is 14 residues. CDR3 coding DNA: TGTGCCAGCAGACCTCCGGGACAGGGGCACGAGCAGTACTTC. Translation: CASRPPGQGHEQYF.